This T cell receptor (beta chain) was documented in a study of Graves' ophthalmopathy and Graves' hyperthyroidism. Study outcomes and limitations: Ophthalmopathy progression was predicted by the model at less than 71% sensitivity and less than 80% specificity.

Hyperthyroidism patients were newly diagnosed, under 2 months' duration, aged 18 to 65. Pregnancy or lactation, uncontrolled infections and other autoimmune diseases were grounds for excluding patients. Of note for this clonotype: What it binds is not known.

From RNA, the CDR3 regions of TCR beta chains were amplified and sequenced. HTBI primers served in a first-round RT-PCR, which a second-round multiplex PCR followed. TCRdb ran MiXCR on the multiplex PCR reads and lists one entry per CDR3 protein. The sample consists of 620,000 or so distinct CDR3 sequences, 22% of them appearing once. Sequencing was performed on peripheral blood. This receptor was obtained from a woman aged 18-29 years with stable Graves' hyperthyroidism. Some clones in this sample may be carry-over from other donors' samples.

The CDR3 region is CASMDRGPGIIGANYEQYF. CDR3 nucleotide sequence: TGTGCCAGCATGGACCGGGGACCGGGTATCATTGGGGCCAACTACGAGCAGTACTTC. The chain combines TRBV28 with TRBJ2-7; D is tentatively TRBD1 or TRBD2 (5 bases each). This CDR3 has 19 amino acids. Germline V gene sequence: CDR1 MDHEN, CDR2 SYDVKM. Trimming pared 7 bases from V and 3 bases from J, leaving 31 bases between.